The next 17 T cell receptor beta chains were all read from a single sample in a study of blood T cell repertoires in COVID-19. The table came from immunoSEQ multiplex PCR; TCRdb's copy has only in-frame clones and leaves some out. This sample has tens of thousands of clones; about 89% occur once, and the top ten carry around 2%. The specimen sequenced was peripheral blood. These receptors all stem from a middle-aged man with active COVID-19.

The rearrangement links TRBV7-2 to TRBJ1-4, with 8 bases identical to TRBD1. Germline V gene sequence: CDR1 SGHTA, CDR2 FQGNSA. This CDR3 comprises 17 residues. V lost 4 bases, J lost 6 bases, and 13 bases stayed unmatched. The CDR3 DNA follows: TGTGCCAGCAGCTCCCCAGGGGGCCAACGTTTTGATGAAAAACTGTTTTTT. It codes for CASSSPGGQRFDEKLFF.

The chain uses TRBV7-2 and TRBJ2-1; 9 bases are shared with TRBD2. The CDR3 covers 18 residues. The trim removed 1 base at V and 3 bases at J, leaving 10 bases unmatched. Germline V lookup: CDR1 SGHTA, CDR2 FQGNSA. This CDR3 reads CASSLERLAELNYNEQFF. CDR3 nucleotide sequence: TGTGCCAGCAGCTTAGAGCGACTAGCGGAACTAAACTACAATGAGCAGTTCTTC.

J is TRBJ1-2 and V is TRBV4-2, with 8 bases aligning to TRBD1. V shed 0 bases, J shed 7 bases, and the junction held 7 bases outside the gene matches. There are 15 residues in the CDR3. Germline V gene lookup returns CDR1 LGHNA and CDR2 YNFKEQ. CDR3 bases: TGTGCCAGCAGCCAAGACCCCGGGACAGGTCTTGGCTACACCTTC. Protein product: CASSQDPGTGLGYTF.

The gene calls are TRBV11-2 and TRBJ2-7; TRBD1 is a possible D gene (6 bases). Trimming stripped 3 bases from V and 4 bases from J, with 16 bases between. This CDR3 is built from 15 residues. CDR1 SGHAT and CDR2 FQNNGV come from the germline V gene. CDR3 nucleotides: TGTGCCAGCAGCTTTTTGTCAGGGGAATTATACGAGCAGTACTTC. Amino acid sequence: CASSFLSGELYEQYF.

CDR3 in DNA: TGTGCCAGCAGCTTCGACGGGGGAAACAATGAGCAGTTCTTC. Residues: CASSFDGGNNEQFF. J is TRBJ2-1 and V is TRBV11-3, with D possibly TRBD2 on 6 matching bases. The germline V gene encodes CDR1 SGHNT and CDR2 YENEEA. V shed 3 bases and J shed 5 bases, with 11 bases lying between them. The CDR3 has 14 amino acids. Variable domain in full (rest from reference TRBV11-3 and TRBJ2-1): EAGVVQSPRYKIIEKKQPVAFWCNPISGHNTLYWYLQNLGQGPELLIRYENEEAVDDSQLPKDRFSAERLKGVDSTLKIQPAELGDSAVYLCASSFDGGNNEQFFGPGTRLTVL.

The chain's CDR3 is CSASSFGERISPLHF. The CDR3 region has the DNA TGCAGTGCTAGTTCGTTTGGGGAGAGGATATCACCCCTCCACTTT. The V call is TRBV20-1, the J call TRBJ1-6, with D uncertain. The CDR3 runs to 15 residues. Trimming removed 3 bases from V and 10 bases from J, with 19 bases in between. In germline, CDR1 is DFQATT, CDR2 SNEGSKA (reference sequence).

The V call is TRBV3-1 (or the pseudogene TRBV3-2), the J call TRBJ2-2, with D perhaps matching TRBD2 (6 bases). Per the germline V gene, CDR1 is LGHDT and CDR2 is YNNKEL (reference sequence). This CDR3 comprises 16 residues. V lost 5 bases, J lost 3 bases, and 16 bases lay in between. CDR3 region: CASSFIRDSDTGELFF. CDR3 nucleotides: TGTGCCAGCAGCTTTATCAGGGACTCCGACACCGGGGAGCTGTTTTTT.

The V call is TRBV19, the J call TRBJ2-1, with TRBD2 identical over 13 bases. The V gene's germline CDR1 is LNHDA and CDR2 SQIVND (reference sequence). J lost 9 bases, V lost 4 bases, and 6 bases had no gene match. The length of the CDR3 is 15 residues. This chain's CDR3 is CASSTWTSGSTEQFF. The CDR3 DNA follows: TGTGCCAGTAGTACTTGGACTAGCGGGAGCACTGAGCAGTTCTTC.

The chain carries TRBV5-4 and TRBJ2-2; TRBD1 aligns across 8 bases. Per the germline V gene, CDR1 is SGHNT and CDR2 is YYREEE (reference sequence). Trimming at V came to 4 bases and at J to 7 bases, leaving 12 bases not matched to a gene. The CDR3 covers 16 residues. The CDR3, as DNA: TGTGCCAGCAGCCGCGACAGGGGCCTTGAATTCGGGGAGCTGTTTTTT. This codes for CASSRDRGLEFGELFF.

The CDR3, as DNA: TGTGCCAGCAGTGAATCCACAGGGACTGGAAACACCATATATTTT. As protein: CASSESTGTGNTIYF. The rearrangement links TRBV25-1 to TRBJ1-3, with D perhaps matching TRBD1 (6 bases). The V end lost 1 base, the J end lost 2 bases, and 9 bases lay between the germline ends. Germline V gene lookup returns CDR1 MGHDK and CDR2 SYGVNS. CDR3 length equals 15 residues.

The chain combines TRBV7-3 with TRBJ1-1; D perhaps matches TRBD1 (6 bases). Trimming shortened V by 4 bases and J by 8 bases, and 17 bases separated the two germline ends. The CDR3 has 14 residues. The V gene's germline CDR1 is SGHTA and CDR2 FQGTGA. The CDR3 spells CASSSDSRLTEAFF. CDR3 sequence (DNA): TGTGCCAGCAGCTCGGACAGTCGGCTCACCGAAGCTTTCTTT.

This chain links TRBV6-2 or TRBV6-3 with TRBJ1-1; D remains unclear. This CDR3 spans 13 amino acids. In germline, CDR1 is MNHEY, CDR2 SVGEGT. V was clipped by 5 bases and J by 6 bases, with 13 bases between them. DNA of the CDR3: TGTGCCAGCAGTAGTCAGTTACACCCTGAAGCTTTCTTT. Its protein product is CASSSQLHPEAFF.

The rearrangement links TRBV18 to TRBJ1-2, with 9 bases lining up with TRBD1. There are 16 residues in the CDR3. The germline V gene encodes CDR1 KGHSH and CDR2 LQKENI. Unmatched junction bases numbered 6, after V lost 3 bases and J lost 1 base. Here the CDR3 reads CASSPGQGYLNYGYTF. The CDR3 bases are TGTGCCAGCTCACCGGGACAGGGTTACCTTAACTATGGCTACACCTTC.

This rearrangement joins TRBV11-2 to TRBJ2-1; a possible D gene is TRBD2 (6 bases). V dropped 6 bases and J dropped 2 bases, with 17 bases sitting between them. Per the germline V gene, CDR1 is SGHAT and CDR2 is FQNNGV. The CDR3 sequence is 16 residues long. The CDR3 nucleotides read TGTGCCAGCAGGCCGGTCGGGGGTCCTACCTACAATGAGCAGTTCTTC. This codes for CASRPVGGPTYNEQFF.

The V and J genes are TRBV6-4 and TRBJ1-3; D possibly corresponds to TRBD1 (5 bases). The V end lost 2 bases, the J end lost 8 bases, and 7 bases lay between the germline ends. This CDR3 has 12 amino acids. Germline V gives CDR1 MRHNA, CDR2 SNTAGT. The CDR3 DNA sequence: TGTGCCAGCAGTGACCAGGGTGACACCATATATTTT. As protein: CASSDQGDTIYF.

This clone was seen just once. The chain employs TRBV10-3 and TRBJ2-5; 8 nucleotides line up with TRBD2. The V gene end was trimmed by 3 bases and the J gene end by 4 bases; junction bases not matched to a gene: 16. Germline lookup yields CDR1 ENHRY and CDR2 SYGVKD. The CDR3 length is 18 residues. In nucleotides, the CDR3 is TGTGCCATCAGTGATCGTTCGGGGACTAGTCGGGAAAGAGAGACCCAGTACTTC. It translates to CAISDRSGTSRERETQYF.

This clone appeared a few times. V is TRBV30 and J is TRBJ1-2, with 11 bases aligning to TRBD1. The CDR3 length is 15 residues. Trimming took 4 bases from V and 8 from J; bases not matched to a gene: 12. Per germline, CDR1 GTSNPN and CDR2 SVGIG (reference sequence). The CDR3 coding sequence is TGTGCCTGGACCCAGTACGGGACAGGGGGAGAAGGCTACACCTTC. Protein product: CAWTQYGTGGEGYTF.